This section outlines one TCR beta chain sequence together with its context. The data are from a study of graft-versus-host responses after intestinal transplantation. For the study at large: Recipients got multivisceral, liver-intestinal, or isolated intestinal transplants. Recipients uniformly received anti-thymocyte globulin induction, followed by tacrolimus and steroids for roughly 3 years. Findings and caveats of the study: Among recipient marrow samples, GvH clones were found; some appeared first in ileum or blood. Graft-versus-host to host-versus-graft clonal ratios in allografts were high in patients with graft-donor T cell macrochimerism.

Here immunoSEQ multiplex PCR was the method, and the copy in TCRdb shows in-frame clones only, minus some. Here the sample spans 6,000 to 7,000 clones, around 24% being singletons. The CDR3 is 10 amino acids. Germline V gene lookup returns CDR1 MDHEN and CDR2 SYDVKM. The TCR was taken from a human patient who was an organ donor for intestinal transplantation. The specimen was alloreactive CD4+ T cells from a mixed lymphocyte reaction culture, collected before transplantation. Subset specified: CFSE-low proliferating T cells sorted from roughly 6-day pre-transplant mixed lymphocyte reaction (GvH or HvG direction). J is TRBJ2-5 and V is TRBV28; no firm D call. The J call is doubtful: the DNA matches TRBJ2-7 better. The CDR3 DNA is TGTGCCAGCAGTGGATACGAGCAGTACTTC. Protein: CASSGYEQYF.